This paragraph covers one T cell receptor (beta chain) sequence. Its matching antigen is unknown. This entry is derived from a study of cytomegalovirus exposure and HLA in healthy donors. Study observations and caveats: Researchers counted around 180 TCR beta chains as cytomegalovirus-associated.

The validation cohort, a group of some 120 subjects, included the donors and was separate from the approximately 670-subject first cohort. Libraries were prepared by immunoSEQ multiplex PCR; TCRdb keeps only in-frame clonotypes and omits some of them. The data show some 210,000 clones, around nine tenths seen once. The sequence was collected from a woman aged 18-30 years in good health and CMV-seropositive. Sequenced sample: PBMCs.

In DNA, the CDR3 is TGTGCCAGCAGTTTAGGGCCAGACTACGAGCAGTACTTC. Residues: CASSLGPDYEQYF. The chain employs TRBV27 and TRBJ2-7; no clear D gene. The CDR3 runs to 13 residues. Deletions cut 2 bases from V and 3 bases from J, with 8 bases between. In germline, CDR1 is MNHEY, CDR2 SMNVEV (reference sequence).